Below, 20 T cell receptor beta chains from the same sample are listed, as sequenced in a study of technical replicates of blood from a few donors. The table came from immunoSEQ multiplex PCR; TCRdb's copy has only in-frame clones and leaves some out. The table records 75,000 to 90,000 clones, approximately 95% of them present only once. The sequenced sample consisted of T cells isolated from PBMCs. The receptors were sampled from a human donor in good health.

The chain employs TRBV6-1 and TRBJ1-5; 9 positions agree with TRBD1. V shed 7 bases and J 7 bases; nucleotides not matched to a gene: 5. The CDR3 loop spans 13 amino acids. CDR1 MNHNS and CDR2 SASEGT come from the germline V gene. In nucleotides, the CDR3 is TGTGCCAGCATTACTGGACAGGGGCAGCCCCAGCATTTT. Translating it yields CASITGQGQPQHF.

The chain joins TRBV28 to TRBJ2-7; 11 bases are shared with TRBD1. The CDR3 contains 12 residues. The junction had 4 bases not matched to a gene; V was cut back by 11 bases and J by 4 bases. The germline CDR1 and CDR2 sequences are MDHEN and SYDVKM. CDR3 coding DNA: TGTGCCTCCCGGGACAGGGGGTACGAGCAGTACTTC. This encodes CASRDRGYEQYF.

This chain links TRBV28 with TRBJ2-3; 10 bases line up with TRBD2. The CDR3 sequence is 15 residues long. Trimming took 7 bases from V and 1 from J; bases not matched to a gene: 5. Germline-derived CDR1 and CDR2 are MDHEN and SYDVKM. CDR3 protein: CASTLGTSGTDTQYF. The CDR3 region has the DNA TGTGCCAGCACCCTGGGGACTAGCGGCACAGATACGCAGTATTTT.

The chain is built from TRBV6-5 and TRBJ1-1; 12 nucleotides line up with TRBD1. V lost 0 bases, J lost 5 bases, and 1 base stayed unmatched. Per germline, CDR1 MNHEY and CDR2 SVGAGI. The CDR3 is 15 residues long. The CDR3 region is CASSYSGQGATEAFF. CDR3 in DNA: TGTGCCAGCAGTTACTCGGGACAGGGGGCTACTGAAGCTTTCTTT.

This CDR3 reads CASSLTSSYEQYF. The CDR3 bases are TGTGCCAGCAGTTTGACAAGCTCCTACGAGCAGTACTTC. This chain links TRBV27 with TRBJ2-7, with no clear D. This CDR3 is built from 13 residues. Germline V gives CDR1 MNHEY, CDR2 SMNVEV (reference sequence). V was trimmed by 3 bases and J by 0 bases, leaving 6 bases between them.

This clone is a singleton in its sample. V usage is TRBV2 and J usage is TRBJ2-1, with D maybe TRBD2 (6 bases). Germline V lookup: CDR1 SNHLY, CDR2 FYNNEI. The CDR3 length is 12 residues. V lost 8 bases, J lost 1 base, and 6 bases lay in between. DNA of the CDR3: TGTGCCAGCGGGAGGTCCTACAATGAGCAGTTCTTC. Its translation is CASGRSYNEQFF.

This chain uses TRBV7-8 with TRBJ2-7; 7 bases line up with TRBD2. J gave up 4 bases and V 5 bases, and 8 bases lay outside the gene matches. This CDR3 has 14 residues. Germline V lookup: CDR1 SGHVS, CDR2 FQNEAQ. The CDR3 loop is CASSPTWGGYEQYF. The CDR3 DNA reads as TGTGCCAGCAGCCCAACCTGGGGGGGTTACGAGCAGTACTTC.

V gene TRBV18 combines with J gene TRBJ1-5; tentative D call: TRBD1 (6 bases). Trimming left V 2 bases short and J 6 bases short, with 14 bases between. CDR3 length: 15 amino acids. The germline gives CDR1 KGHSH, CDR2 LQKENI. The CDR3 DNA follows: TGTGCCAGCTCACCAGTGGCAGAAGGGGGTCAGCCCCAGCATTTT. It encodes CASSPVAEGGQPQHF.

This clone turned up a few times. The chain has TRBV5-1 and TRBJ2-7; TRBD2 matches at 9 bases. CDR1 and CDR2 from the germline V gene are SGHRS and YFSETQ. The CDR3 has 14 amino acids. V trimming: 3 bases; J trimming: 7 bases; junction bases outside the gene matches: 8. The DNA of the CDR3 is TGCGCCAGCAGCTCCAGGACTAGCGAGGAGGAGCAGTACTTC. Translation gives CASSSRTSEEEQYF.

This clone has more than one count but fewer than ten. The chain is built from TRBV30 and TRBJ2-1; 10 bases agree with TRBD2. This CDR3 comprises 13 residues. The V and J ends lost 3 bases and 14 bases, in that order; junction bases with no gene match: 10. CDR1 is GTSNPN, CDR2 SVGIG, per germline (reference sequence). The CDR3 DNA is TGTGCCTGGAGGACAGCGGGAGGGCCTCGGGAGTTCTTC. Translated, it gives CAWRTAGGPREFF.

The chain has TRBV7-2 and TRBJ2-3; a weak D match, TRBD1 (6 bases). The CDR3 spans 14 residues. V lost 3 bases and J lost 3, with 10 bases in between. The germline gives CDR1 SGHTA, CDR2 FQGNSA. The CDR3 region is CASSFYGQTDTQYF. In DNA, the CDR3 is TGTGCCAGCAGCTTTTATGGACAGACAGATACGCAGTATTTT. The complete variable domain, with remaining parts taken from reference TRBV7-2 and TRBJ2-3, reads GAGVSQSPSNKVTEKGKDVELRCDPISGHTALYWYRQSLGQGLEFLIYFQGNSAPDKSGLPSDRFSAERTGGSVSTLTIQRTQQEDSAVYLCASSFYGQTDTQYFGPGTRLTVL.

The chain is built from TRBV15 and TRBJ2-3, with 8 nucleotides matching TRBD2. The CDR3 consists of 14 residues. Germline CDR1 is LNHNV and CDR2 is YYDKDF (reference sequence). V gave up 9 bases and J gave up 4 bases; unmatched junction bases: 9. CDR3 DNA sequence: TGTGCCACTAGCGGGACTCTCAGGGCAGATACGCAGTATTTT. Translated, it gives CATSGTLRADTQYF. Full variable domain (missing parts from reference TRBV15 and TRBJ2-3): DAMVIQNPRYQVTQFGKPVTLSCSQTLNHNVMYWYQQKSSQAPKLLFHYYDKDFNNEADTPDNFQSRRPNTSFCFLDIRSPGLGDTAMYLCATSGTLRADTQYFGPGTRLTVL.

V is TRBV7-3 and J is TRBJ1-1, with a tentative D call TRBD1 (6 bases). Trimming stripped 4 bases from V and 1 base from J, with 7 bases between. Per the germline V gene, CDR1 is SGHTA and CDR2 is FQGTGA. The CDR3 has 13 amino acids. The CDR3 region is CASSWTANTEAFF. The CDR3 nucleotides are TGTGCCAGCAGCTGGACAGCGAACACTGAAGCTTTCTTT.

The CDR3 nucleotides read TGCGCCAGCAGCTTTACTCCGGGACAGGGTAACTATGGCTACACCTTC. It encodes CASSFTPGQGNYGYTF. J is TRBJ1-2 and V is TRBV5-1, with 9 positions matching TRBD1. CDR1 SGHRS and CDR2 YFSETQ come from the germline V gene. V shed 2 bases and J 1 base; nucleotides not matched to a gene: 6. CDR3 length: 16 residues.

CDR3 sequence (DNA): TGTGCCAGCAGCCCGGAGGGGTCCCAGGGGGTCTATCAGCCCCAGCATTTT. Amino acid sequence: CASSPEGSQGVYQPQHF. V and J are TRBV4-2 and TRBJ1-5; 7 nucleotides line up with TRBD1. J lost 5 bases, V lost 4 bases, and 14 bases had no gene match. This CDR3 has 17 residues. Germline V gene sequence: CDR1 LGHNA, CDR2 YNFKEQ.

This chain links TRBV11-2 with TRBJ1-5, with D perhaps matching TRBD1 (5 bases). With 2 bases removed from V and 7 bases from J, the gap between germline ends came to 12 bases. CDR1 is SGHAT, CDR2 FQNNGV, per germline. This CDR3 is 14 amino acids long. CDR3 sequence: CASSLSGNSQPQHF. CDR3 in DNA: TGTGCCAGCAGCTTATCAGGGAATAGCCAGCCCCAGCATTTT. The whole variable domain, filled in from reference TRBV11-2 and TRBJ1-5, reads EAGVAQSPRYKIIEKRQSVAFWCNPISGHATLYWYQQILGQGPKLLIQFQNNGVVDDSQLPKDRFSAERLKGVDSTLKIQPAKLEDSAVYLCASSLSGNSQPQHFGDGTRLSIL.

This chain connects TRBV10-3 to TRBJ2-1; D might be TRBD1 (5 bases). V lost 0 bases and J lost 12, with 9 bases in between. Germline V lookup: CDR1 ENHRY, CDR2 SYGVKD. The CDR3 runs 12 residues. The CDR3 protein is CAISESREGQFF. As DNA, the CDR3 is TGTGCCATCAGTGAGTCCAGGGAAGGGCAGTTCTTC.

The chain couples TRBV19 to TRBJ1-1; no reliable D call. The germline V gene encodes CDR1 LNHDA and CDR2 SQIVND (reference sequence). This CDR3 has 11 residues. Trimming removed 10 bases from V and 1 base from J, with 7 bases in between. The CDR3 reads CATLGNTEAFF. The CDR3 DNA reads as TGTGCCACCCTAGGGAACACTGAAGCTTTCTTT.

This chain links TRBV27 with TRBJ2-5; tentative D call: TRBD2 (7 bases). V lost 2 bases to trimming and J lost 5 bases, with 24 bases between them. Germline V lookup: CDR1 MNHEY, CDR2 SMNVEV (reference sequence). This CDR3 region has 18 residues. CDR3 region: CASSLTFPLEGGGETQYF. The CDR3 DNA is TGTGCCAGCAGTTTAACCTTCCCATTGGAGGGGGGAGGGGAGACCCAGTACTTC.

CDR3 region: CASRITGTYEQYF. CDR3 in DNA: TGTGCCAGCAGGATAACAGGAACCTACGAGCAGTACTTC. V is TRBV6-1 and J is TRBJ2-7; a weak D match, TRBD1 (5 bases). Trimming took off 6 bases at V and 2 bases at J, with 11 bases between the two ends. This CDR3 region has 13 residues. Germline V gives CDR1 MNHNS, CDR2 SASEGT.